The T cell receptor (beta chain) described here comes from a study of spatial heterogeneity in lung cancer. TCRdb recomputed calls from the 5' RACE reads with MiXCR, one row per CDR3 protein. The table includes more than 35,000 distinct CDR3 sequences, 5.2% detected once. Described time point: sample taken at primary tumor resection. Sequencing covered unsorted whole RNA taken from tumor, nontumor lung or frozen PBMC. Many counts were recorded for this clonotype. Trimming removed 5 bases from V and 10 bases from J; junction bases left unmatched: 11. The CDR3 has 14 residues. Germline loops: CDR1 GTSNPN, CDR2 SVGIG (reference sequence).

The material was PBMCs, obtained at surgery. This receptor was taken from a female donor with early-stage non-small cell lung cancer. V and J are TRBV30 and TRBJ2-1, with 10 bases fitting TRBD2. CDR3 in amino acids: CAWVGLAGVGEQFF. CDR3 nucleotide sequence: TGTGCCTGGGTCGGGCTAGCGGGAGTCGGGGAGCAGTTCTTC.